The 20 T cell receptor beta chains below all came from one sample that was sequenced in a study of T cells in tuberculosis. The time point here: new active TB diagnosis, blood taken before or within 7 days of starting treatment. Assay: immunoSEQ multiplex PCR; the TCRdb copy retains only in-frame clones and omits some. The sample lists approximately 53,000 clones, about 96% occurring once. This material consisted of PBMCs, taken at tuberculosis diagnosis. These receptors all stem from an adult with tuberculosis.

The CDR3 region is CASSLKQGNGYTF. The CDR3 nucleotides are TGTGCCAGCAGTTTAAAGCAGGGAAATGGCTACACCTTC. This sequence joins TRBV6-6 and TRBJ1-2; D is perhaps TRBD1 (5 bases). The CDR3 is 13 residues long. V was trimmed by 4 bases and J by 6 bases, leaving 12 bases between them. Germline lookup yields CDR1 MNHNY and CDR2 SVGAGI (reference sequence).

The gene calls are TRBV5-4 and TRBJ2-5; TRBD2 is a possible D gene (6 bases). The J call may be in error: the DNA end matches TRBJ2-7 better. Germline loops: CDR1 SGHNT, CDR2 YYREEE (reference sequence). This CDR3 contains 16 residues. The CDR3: CASSLGLGRDNYEQYF. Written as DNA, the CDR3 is TGTGCCAGCAGCTTGGGCCTCGGGAGAGATAACTACGAGCAGTACTTC.

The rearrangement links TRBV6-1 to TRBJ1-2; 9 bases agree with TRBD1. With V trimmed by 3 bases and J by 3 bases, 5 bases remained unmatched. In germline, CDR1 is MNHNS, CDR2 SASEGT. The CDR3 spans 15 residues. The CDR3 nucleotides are TGTGCCAGCAGTGATCAAGGACAGGGGTACTATGGCTACACCTTC. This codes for CASSDQGQGYYGYTF.

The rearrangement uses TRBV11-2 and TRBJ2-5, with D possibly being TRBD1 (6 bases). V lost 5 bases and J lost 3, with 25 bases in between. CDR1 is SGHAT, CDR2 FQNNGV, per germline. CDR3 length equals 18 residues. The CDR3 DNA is TGTGCCAGCAGCCCAAGGGCCCTCGCCGGGACACTTGAAGAGACCCAGTACTTC. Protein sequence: CASSPRALAGTLEETQYF.

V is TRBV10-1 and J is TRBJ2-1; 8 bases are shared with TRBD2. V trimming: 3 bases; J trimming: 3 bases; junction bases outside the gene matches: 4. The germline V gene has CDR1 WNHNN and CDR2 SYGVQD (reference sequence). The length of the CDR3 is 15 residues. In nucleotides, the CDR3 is TGCGCCAGCAGTGACAGAGCGGGGGACTACAATGAGCAGTTCTTC. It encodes CASSDRAGDYNEQFF.

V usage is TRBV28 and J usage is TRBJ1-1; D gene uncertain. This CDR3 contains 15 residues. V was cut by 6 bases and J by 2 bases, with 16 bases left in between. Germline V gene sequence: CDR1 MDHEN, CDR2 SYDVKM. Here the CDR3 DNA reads TGTGCCAGCAGGGAGAGGGCAGGTTCCAACACTGAAGCTTTCTTT. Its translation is CASRERAGSNTEAFF.

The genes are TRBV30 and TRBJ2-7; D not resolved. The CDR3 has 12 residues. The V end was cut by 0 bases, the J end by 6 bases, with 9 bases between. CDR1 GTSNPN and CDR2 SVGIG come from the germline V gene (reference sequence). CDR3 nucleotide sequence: TGTGCCTGGAGTGTTTCAAGCTTCGAGCAGTACTTC. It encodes CAWSVSSFEQYF.

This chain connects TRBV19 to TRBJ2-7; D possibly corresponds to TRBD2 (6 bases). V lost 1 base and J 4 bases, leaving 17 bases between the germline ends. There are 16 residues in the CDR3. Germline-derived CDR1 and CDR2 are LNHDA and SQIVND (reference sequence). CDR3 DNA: TGTGCCAGTAGTATAGCGGGGGAGACAGACCATTACGAGCAGTACTTC. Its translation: CASSIAGETDHYEQYF.

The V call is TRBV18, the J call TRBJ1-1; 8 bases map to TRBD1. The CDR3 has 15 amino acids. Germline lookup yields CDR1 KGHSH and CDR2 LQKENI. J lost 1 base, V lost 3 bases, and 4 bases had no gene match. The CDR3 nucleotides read TGTGCCAGCTCACCGGGACAGGCGTCGAACACTGAAGCTTTCTTT. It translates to CASSPGQASNTEAFF.

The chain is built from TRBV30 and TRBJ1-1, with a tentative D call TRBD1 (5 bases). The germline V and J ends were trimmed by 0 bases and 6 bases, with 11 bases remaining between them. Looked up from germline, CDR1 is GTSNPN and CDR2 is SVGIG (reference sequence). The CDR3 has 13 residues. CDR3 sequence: CAWSVLGGAEAFF. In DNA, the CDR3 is TGTGCCTGGAGTGTTTTGGGAGGGGCTGAAGCTTTCTTT.

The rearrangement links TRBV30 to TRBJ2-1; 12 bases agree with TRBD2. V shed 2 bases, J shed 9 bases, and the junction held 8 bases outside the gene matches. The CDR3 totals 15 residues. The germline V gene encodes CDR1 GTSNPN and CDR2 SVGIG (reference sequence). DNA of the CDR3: TGTGCCTGGAGTCCCCCTAGCGGGAGGGCAAGTGAGCAGTTCTTC. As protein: CAWSPPSGRASEQFF.

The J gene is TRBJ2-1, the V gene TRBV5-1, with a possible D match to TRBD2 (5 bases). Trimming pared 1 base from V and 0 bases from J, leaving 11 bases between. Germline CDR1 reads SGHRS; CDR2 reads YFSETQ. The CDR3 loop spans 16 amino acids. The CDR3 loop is CASSLNREFSYNEQFF. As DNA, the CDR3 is TGCGCCAGCAGCTTGAATAGGGAGTTCTCCTACAATGAGCAGTTCTTC.

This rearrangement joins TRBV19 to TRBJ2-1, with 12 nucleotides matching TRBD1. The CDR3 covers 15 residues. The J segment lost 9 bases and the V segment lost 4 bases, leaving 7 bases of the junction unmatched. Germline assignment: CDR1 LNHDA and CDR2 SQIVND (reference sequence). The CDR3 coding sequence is TGTGCCAGTAGTACGGGACAGGGGGCTGCTAGTGAGCAGTTCTTC. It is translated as CASSTGQGAASEQFF.

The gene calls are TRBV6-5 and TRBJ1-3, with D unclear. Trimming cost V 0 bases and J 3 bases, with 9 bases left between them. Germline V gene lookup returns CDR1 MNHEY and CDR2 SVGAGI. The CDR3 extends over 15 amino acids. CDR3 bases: TGTGCCAGCAGTTACTCCGGTGGGAGTGGAAACACCATATATTTT. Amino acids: CASSYSGGSGNTIYF.

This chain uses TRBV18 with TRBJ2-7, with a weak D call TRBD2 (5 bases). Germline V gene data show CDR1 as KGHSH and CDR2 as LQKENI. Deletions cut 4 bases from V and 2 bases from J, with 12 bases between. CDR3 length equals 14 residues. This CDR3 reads CASSLAGQPYEQYF. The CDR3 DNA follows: TGTGCCAGCTCACTGGCGGGTCAACCCTACGAGCAGTACTTC.

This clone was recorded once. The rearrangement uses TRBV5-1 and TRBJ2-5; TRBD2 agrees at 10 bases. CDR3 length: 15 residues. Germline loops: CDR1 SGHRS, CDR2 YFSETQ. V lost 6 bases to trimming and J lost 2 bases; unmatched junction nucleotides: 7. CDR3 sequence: CASTLGLAFQETQYF. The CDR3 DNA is TGCGCCAGCACCCTGGGACTAGCGTTTCAAGAGACCCAGTACTTC.

Here the CDR3 DNA reads TGTGCCAGCACCCAAAGCCCTCAGGGGCAGCCCCAGCATTTT. This codes for CASTQSPQGQPQHF. The gene calls are TRBV2 and TRBJ1-5; maybe TRBD1 (6 bases). Per the germline V gene, CDR1 is SNHLY and CDR2 is FYNNEI. V was shortened by 7 bases and J by 7 bases, with 17 bases between the two germline ends. The CDR3 loop spans 14 amino acids.

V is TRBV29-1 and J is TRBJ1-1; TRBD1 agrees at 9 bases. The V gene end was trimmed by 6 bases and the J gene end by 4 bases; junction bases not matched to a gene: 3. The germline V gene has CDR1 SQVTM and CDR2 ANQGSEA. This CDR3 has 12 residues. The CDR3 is CSVQGAVTEAFF. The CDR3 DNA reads TGCAGCGTACAGGGGGCGGTCACTGAAGCTTTCTTT.

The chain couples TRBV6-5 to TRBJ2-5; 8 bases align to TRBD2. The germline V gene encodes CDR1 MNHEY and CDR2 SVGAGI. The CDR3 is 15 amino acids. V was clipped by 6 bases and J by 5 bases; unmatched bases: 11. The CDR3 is CASSSAGVPGETQYF. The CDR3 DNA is TGTGCCAGCAGCTCAGCGGGAGTGCCGGGGGAGACCCAGTACTTC.

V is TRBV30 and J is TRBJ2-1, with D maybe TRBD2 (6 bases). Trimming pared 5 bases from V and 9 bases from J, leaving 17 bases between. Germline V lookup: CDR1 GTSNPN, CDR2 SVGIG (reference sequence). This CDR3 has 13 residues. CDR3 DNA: TGTGCCTGGCAACCGGGAGAAAGAGGTGAGCAGTTCTTC. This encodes CAWQPGERGEQFF.